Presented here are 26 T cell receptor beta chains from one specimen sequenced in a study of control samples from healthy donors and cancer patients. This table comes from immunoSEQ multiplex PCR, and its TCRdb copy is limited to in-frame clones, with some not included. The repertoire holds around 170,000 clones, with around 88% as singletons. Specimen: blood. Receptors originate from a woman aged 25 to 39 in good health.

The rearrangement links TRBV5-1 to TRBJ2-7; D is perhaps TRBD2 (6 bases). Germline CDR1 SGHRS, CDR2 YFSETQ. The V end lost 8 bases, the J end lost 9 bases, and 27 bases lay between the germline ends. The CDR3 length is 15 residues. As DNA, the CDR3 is TGCGCCAGTTCCACATGGGGGGACCGTGCACCAGTGCAGTACTTC. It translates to CASSTWGDRAPVQYF.

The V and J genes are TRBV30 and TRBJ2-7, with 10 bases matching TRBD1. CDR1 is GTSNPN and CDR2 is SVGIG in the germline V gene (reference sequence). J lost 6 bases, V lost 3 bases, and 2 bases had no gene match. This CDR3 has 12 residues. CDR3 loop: CAWSWTGGEQYV. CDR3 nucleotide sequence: TGTGCCTGGAGCTGGACAGGGGGCGAGCAGTACGTC.

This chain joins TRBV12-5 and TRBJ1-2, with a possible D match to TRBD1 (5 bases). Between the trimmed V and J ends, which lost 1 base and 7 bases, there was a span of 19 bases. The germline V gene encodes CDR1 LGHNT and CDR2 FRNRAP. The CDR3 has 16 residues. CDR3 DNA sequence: TGTGCTAGTGGTTTGGGGGGACCACAGACACTTGTTGGCTACACCTTC. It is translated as CASGLGGPQTLVGYTF.

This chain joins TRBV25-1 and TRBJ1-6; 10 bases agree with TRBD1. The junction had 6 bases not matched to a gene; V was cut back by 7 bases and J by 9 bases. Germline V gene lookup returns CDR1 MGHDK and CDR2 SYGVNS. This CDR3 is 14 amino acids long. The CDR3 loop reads CASTMGQGSSPLHF. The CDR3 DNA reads TGTGCCAGCACGATGGGACAGGGGAGTTCACCCCTCCACTTT. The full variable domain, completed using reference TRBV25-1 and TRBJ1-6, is EADIYQTPRYLVIGTGKKITLECSQTMGHDKMYWYQQDPGMELHLIHYSYGVNSTEKGDLSSESTVSRIRTEHFPLTLESARPSHTSQYLCASTMGQGSSPLHFGNGTRLTVT.

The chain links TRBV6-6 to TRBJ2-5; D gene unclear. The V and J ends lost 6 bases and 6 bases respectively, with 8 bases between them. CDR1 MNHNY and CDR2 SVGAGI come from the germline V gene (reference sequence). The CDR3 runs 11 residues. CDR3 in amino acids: CASSRSKTQYF. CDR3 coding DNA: TGTGCCAGCAGCCGCTCGAAGACCCAGTACTTC.

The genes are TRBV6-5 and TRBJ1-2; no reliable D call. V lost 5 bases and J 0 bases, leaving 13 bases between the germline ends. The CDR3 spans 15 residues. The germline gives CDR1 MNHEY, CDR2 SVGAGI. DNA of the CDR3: TGTGCCAGCAGTCTATGGGGAAACTCTAACTATGGCTACACCTTC. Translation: CASSLWGNSNYGYTF.

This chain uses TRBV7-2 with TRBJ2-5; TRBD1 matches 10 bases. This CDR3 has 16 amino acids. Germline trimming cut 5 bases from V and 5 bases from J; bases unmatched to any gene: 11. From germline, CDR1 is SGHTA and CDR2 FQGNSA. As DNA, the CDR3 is TGTGCCAGCAGCCCGGGACAGGGGAGGGTCTCGGAGACCCAGTACTTC. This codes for CASSPGQGRVSETQYF.

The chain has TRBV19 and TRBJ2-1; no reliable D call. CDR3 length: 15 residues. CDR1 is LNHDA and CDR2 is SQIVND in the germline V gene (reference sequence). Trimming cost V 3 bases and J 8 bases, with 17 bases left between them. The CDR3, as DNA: TGTGCCAGTAGTATCCTCGCACGTAGTCGGGATGAGCAGTTCTTC. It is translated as CASSILARSRDEQFF.

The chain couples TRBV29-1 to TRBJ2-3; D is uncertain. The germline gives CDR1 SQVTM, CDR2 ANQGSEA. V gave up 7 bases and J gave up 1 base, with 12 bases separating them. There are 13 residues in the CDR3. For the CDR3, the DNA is TGCAGCGCCGCCCCCCGGGGCACAGATACGCAGTATTTT. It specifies CSAAPRGTDTQYF.

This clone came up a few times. CDR3 region: CSVWQETQYF. The CDR3 bases are TGCAGCGTATGGCAAGAGACCCAGTACTTC. The rearrangement links TRBV29-1 to TRBJ2-5, with no clear D. V lost 6 bases and J lost 2, with 4 bases in between. CDR3 length equals 10 residues. Per germline, CDR1 SQVTM and CDR2 ANQGSEA.

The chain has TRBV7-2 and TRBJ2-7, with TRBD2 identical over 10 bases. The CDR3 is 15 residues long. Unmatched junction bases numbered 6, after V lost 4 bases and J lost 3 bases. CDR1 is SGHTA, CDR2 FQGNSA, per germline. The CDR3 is CASSSRLAGLYEQYF. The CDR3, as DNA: TGTGCCAGCAGCTCAAGACTAGCGGGCCTCTACGAGCAGTACTTC.

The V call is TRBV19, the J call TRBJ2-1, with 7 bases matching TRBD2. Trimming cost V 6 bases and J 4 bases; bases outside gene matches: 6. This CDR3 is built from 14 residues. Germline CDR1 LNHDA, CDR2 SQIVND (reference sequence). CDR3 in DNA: TGTGCCAGTAGCCCCACTAGCGCTTACAATGAGCAGTTCTTC. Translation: CASSPTSAYNEQFF.

DNA for the CDR3: TGTGCCAGCAGCCTGACTAGCCTCAGCCCTTATACGCAGTATTTT. It is translated as CASSLTSLSPYTQYF. The chain couples TRBV13 to TRBJ2-3; 7 bases agree with TRBD2. Germline V CDR1 and CDR2: PRHDT, FYEKMQ (reference sequence). The V and J ends lost 5 bases and 7 bases, in that order; junction bases with no gene match: 12. This CDR3 is built from 15 residues.

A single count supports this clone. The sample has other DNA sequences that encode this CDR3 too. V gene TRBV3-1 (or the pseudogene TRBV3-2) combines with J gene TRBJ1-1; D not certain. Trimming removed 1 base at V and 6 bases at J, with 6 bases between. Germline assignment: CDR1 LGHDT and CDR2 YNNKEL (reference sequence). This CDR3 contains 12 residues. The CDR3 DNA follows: TGTGCCAGCAGCCAAGGGAGTCCTGAAGCTTTCTTT. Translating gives CASSQGSPEAFF.

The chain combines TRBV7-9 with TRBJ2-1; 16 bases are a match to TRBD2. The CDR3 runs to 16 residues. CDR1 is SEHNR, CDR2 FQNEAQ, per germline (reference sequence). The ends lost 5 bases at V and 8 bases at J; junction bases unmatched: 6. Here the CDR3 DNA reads TGTGCCAGCAGCGGGGGGACTAGCGGGAGGGACCATGAGCAGTTCTTC. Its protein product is CASSGGTSGRDHEQFF.

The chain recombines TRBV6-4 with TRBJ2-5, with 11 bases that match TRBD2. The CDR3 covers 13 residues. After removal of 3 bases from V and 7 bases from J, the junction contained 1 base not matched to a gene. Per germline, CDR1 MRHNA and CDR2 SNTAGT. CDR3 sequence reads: CASSEGTSGTQYF. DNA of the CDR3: TGTGCCAGCAGTGAGGGGACTAGCGGGACCCAGTACTTC.

As DNA, the CDR3 is TGTGCCAGCAGCTTACACCAACAAGAGACCCAGTACTTC. Protein: CASSLHQQETQYF. The chain carries TRBV11-3 and TRBJ2-5; unclear D gene. The V gene lost 2 bases and the J gene lost 2 bases, with 6 bases spanning the gap. CDR3 length: 13 amino acids. Germline assignment: CDR1 SGHNT and CDR2 YENEEA.

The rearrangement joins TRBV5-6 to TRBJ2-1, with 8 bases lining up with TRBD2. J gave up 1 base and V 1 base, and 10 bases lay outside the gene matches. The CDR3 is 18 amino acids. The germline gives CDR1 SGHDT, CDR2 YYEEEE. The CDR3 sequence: CASSLNGGGTGSYNEQFF. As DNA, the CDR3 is TGTGCCAGCAGCTTGAATGGCGGGGGGACGGGATCCTACAATGAGCAGTTCTTC.

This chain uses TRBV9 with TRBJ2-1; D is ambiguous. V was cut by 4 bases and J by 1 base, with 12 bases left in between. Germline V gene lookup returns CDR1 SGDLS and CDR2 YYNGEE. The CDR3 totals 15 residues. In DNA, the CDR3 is TGTGCCAGCAGCCCTCCGGACCGATCCTACAATGAGCAGTTCTTC. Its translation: CASSPPDRSYNEQFF.

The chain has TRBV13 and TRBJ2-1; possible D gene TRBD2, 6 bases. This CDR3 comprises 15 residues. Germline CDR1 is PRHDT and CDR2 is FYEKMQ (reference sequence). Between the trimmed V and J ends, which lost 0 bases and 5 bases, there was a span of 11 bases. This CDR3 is CASSLGLALNNEQFF. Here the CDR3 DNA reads TGTGCCAGCAGCTTAGGACTAGCTCTTAACAATGAGCAGTTCTTC.

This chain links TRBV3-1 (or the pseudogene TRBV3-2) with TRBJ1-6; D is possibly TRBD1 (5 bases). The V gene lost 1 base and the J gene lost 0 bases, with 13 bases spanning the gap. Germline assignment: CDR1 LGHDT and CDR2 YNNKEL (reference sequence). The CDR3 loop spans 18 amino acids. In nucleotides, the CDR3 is TGTGCCAGCAGCCAAGGGGTGGGGCCGAGCTCCTATAATTCACCCCTCCACTTT. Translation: CASSQGVGPSSYNSPLHF.

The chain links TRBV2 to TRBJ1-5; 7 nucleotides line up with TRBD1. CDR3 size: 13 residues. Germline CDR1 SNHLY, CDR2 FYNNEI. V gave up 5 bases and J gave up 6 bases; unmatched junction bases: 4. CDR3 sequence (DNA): TGTGCCAGCAGTCTAGGGGGCGGTCAGCCCCAGCATTTT. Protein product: CASSLGGGQPQHF.

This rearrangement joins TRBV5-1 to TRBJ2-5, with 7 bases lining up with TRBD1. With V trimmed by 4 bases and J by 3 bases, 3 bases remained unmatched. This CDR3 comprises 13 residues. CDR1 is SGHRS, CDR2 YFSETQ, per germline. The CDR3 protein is CASSTGTEETQYF. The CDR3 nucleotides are TGCGCCAGCAGCACCGGGACAGAAGAGACCCAGTACTTC. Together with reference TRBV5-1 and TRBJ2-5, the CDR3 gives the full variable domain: KAGVTQTPRYLIKTRGQQVTLSCSPISGHRSVSWYQQTPGQGLQFLFEYFSETQRNKGNFPGRFSGRQFSNSRSEMNVSTLELGDSALYLCASSTGTEETQYFGPGTRLLVL.

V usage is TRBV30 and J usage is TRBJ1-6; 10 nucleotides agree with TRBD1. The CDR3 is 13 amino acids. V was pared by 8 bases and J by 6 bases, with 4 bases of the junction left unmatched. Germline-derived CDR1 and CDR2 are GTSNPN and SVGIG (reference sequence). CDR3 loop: CAGDRGLNSPLHF. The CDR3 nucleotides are TGTGCCGGAGACAGGGGGCTTAATTCACCCCTCCACTTT.

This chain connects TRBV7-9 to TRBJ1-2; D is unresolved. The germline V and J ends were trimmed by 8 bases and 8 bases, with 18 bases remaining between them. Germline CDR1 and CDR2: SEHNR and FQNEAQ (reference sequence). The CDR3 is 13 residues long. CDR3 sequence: CASVLGSTAGYTF. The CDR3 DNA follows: TGTGCCAGCGTACTGGGGTCAACTGCGGGCTACACCTTC.

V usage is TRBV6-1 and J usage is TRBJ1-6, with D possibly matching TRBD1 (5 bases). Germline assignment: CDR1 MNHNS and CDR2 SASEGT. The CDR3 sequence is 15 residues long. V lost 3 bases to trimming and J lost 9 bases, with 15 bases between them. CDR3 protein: CASSEMEGSTSPLHF. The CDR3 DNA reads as TGTGCCAGCAGTGAGATGGAGGGGTCAACTTCACCCCTCCACTTT.